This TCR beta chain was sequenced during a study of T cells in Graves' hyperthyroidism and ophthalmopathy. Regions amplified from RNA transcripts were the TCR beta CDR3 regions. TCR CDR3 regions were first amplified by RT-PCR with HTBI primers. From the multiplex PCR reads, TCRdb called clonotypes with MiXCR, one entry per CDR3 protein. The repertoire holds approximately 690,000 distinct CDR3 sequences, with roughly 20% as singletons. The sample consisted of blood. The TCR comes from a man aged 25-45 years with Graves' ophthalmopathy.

CDR3 region: CASSHGGSGRAPANTGELFF. CDR3 bases: TGTGCCAGCAGTCATGGGGGTAGCGGGAGGGCGCCAGCGAACACCGGGGAGCTGTTTTTT. The rearrangement links TRBV5-6 to TRBJ2-2; TRBD2 agrees at 11 bases. Germline V lookup: CDR1 SGHDT, CDR2 YYEEEE. The V gene end was trimmed by 5 bases and the J gene end by 0 bases; junction bases not matched to a gene: 15. The CDR3 loop spans 20 amino acids.